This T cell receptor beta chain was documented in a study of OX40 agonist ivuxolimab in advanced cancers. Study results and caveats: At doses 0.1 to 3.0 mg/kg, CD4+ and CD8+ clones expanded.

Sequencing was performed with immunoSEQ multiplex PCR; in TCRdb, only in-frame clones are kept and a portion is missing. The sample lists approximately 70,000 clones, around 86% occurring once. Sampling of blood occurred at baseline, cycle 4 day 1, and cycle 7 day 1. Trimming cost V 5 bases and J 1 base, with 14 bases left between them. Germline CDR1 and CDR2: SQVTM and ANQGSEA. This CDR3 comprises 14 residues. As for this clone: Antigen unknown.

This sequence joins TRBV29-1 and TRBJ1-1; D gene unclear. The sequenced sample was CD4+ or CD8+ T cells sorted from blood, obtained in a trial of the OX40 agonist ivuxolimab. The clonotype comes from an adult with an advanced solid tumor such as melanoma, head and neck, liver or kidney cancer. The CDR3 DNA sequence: TGCAGCGTTAGACAAAACCTTCCGAACACTGAAGCTTTCTTT. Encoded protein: CSVRQNLPNTEAFF.